The text below deals with one T cell receptor beta chain. This CDR3 is built from 15 residues. The germline gives CDR1 LNHDA, CDR2 SQIVND (reference sequence). The V segment lost 4 bases and the J segment 2 bases; nucleotides outside the gene matches: 4. The data were obtained in a study of blood T cell repertoires in COVID-19. About the research overall: Acute-phase and convalescent COVID-19 samples originated in the United States, Italy and Spain. T cells, B-cell-depleted T cells, or PBMCs supplied cDNA or gDNA.

Study processing details: Reference gene primer amplification gave nucleated cell count estimates. TCRdb's table, derived via immunoSEQ multiplex PCR, lists solely in-frame clones and lacks some. Clone size and V and J calls were adopted from that table, with D and trimming inferred from the DNA. The sample contains around 270,000 clones, about 85% of which appear only once. This clonotype was obtained from a man aged 55 to 70 with acute or convalescent COVID-19. J is TRBJ1-3 and V is TRBV19; TRBD1 matches at 8 bases. The sample comprised peripheral blood. The CDR3 reads CASSTPGGPGNTIYF. DNA for the CDR3: TGTGCCAGTAGTACGCCAGGGGGCCCTGGAAACACCATATATTTT. The full variable domain, with the rest looked up from reference TRBV19 and TRBJ1-3, is DGGITQSPKYLFRKEGQNVTLSCEQNLNHDAMYWYRQDPGQGLRLIYYSQIVNDFQKGDIAEGYSVSREKKESFPLTVTSAQKNPTAFYLCASSTPGGPGNTIYFGEGSWLTVV.